This TCR beta chain stems from a study of blood T cell repertoires in COVID-19. On the study more broadly: The analysed material was cDNA or gDNA that came from T cells, B-cell-depleted T cells, or PBMCs.

Authors' analysis steps: Reference gene primers were amplified, and this amplification served to estimate nucleated cell counts. Sequencing used immunoSEQ multiplex PCR; TCRdb keeps in-frame clones, though not all of them. The DNA was the basis for D and trimming; V, J and clone size are from that table. The sample has roughly 120,000 clones; about 90% are singletons. This clone is a singleton in its sample. The germline V and J ends were trimmed by 0 bases and 0 bases, with 7 bases remaining between them. The CDR3 sequence is 15 residues long. In germline, CDR1 is SGHRS, CDR2 YFSETQ. The TCR sequence derives from a man between 65 and 85 years old who had recovered from COVID-19. This chain joins TRBV5-1 and TRBJ2-1; no clear D. Sequencing was performed on peripheral blood. The CDR3 DNA follows: TGCGCCAGCAGCTTGGACACCAGCTCCTACAATGAGCAGTTCTTC. Its translation is CASSLDTSSYNEQFF.